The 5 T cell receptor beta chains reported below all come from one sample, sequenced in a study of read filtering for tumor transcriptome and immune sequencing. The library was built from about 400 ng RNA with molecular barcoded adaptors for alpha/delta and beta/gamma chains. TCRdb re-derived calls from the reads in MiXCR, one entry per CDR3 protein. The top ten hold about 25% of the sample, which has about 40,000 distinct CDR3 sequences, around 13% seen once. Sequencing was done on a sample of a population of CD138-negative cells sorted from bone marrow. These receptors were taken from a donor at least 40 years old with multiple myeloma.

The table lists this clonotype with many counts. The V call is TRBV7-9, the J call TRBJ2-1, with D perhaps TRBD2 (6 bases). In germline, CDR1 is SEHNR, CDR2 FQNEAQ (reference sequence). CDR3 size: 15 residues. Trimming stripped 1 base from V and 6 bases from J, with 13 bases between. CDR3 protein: CASSLGGTPSNEQFF. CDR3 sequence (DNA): TGTGCCAGCAGCTTAGGCGGGACCCCTAGCAATGAGCAGTTCTTC. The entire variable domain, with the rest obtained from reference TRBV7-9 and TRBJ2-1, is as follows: DTGVSQNPRHKITKRGQNVTFRCDPISEHNRLYWYRQTLGQGPEFLTYFQNEAQLEKSRLLSDRFSAERPKGSFSTLEIQRTEQGDSAMYLCASSLGGTPSNEQFFGPGTRLTVL.

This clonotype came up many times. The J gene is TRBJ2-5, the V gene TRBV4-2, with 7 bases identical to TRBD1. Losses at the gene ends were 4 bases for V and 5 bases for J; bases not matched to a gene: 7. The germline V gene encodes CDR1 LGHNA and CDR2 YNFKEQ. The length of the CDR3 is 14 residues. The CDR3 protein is CASSRLDREETQYF. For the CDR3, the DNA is TGTGCCAGCAGCCGCCTCGACAGGGAGGAGACCCAGTACTTC.

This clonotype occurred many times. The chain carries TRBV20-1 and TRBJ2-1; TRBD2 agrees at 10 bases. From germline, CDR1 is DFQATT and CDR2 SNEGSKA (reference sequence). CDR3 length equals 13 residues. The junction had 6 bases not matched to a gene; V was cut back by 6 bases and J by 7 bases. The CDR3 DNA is TGCAGTGCCCTAGCGGGAGACAAAAATGAGCAGTTCTTC. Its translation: CSALAGDKNEQFF.

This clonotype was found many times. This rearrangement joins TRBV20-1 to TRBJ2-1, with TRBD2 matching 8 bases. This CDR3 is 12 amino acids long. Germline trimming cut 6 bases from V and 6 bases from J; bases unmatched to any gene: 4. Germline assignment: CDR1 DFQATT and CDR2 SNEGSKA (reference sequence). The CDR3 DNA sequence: TGCAGTGCCCGGGAGGGCGGCAATGAGCAGTTCTTC. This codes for CSAREGGNEQFF.

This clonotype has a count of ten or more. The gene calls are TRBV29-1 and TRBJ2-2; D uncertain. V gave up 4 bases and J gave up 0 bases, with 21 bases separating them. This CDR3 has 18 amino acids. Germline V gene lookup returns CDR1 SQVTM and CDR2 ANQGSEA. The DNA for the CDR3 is TGCAGCGTTGTAGGCGGCAGCATTGAACTTCCGAACACCGGGGAGCTGTTTTTT. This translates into CSVVGGSIELPNTGELFF.